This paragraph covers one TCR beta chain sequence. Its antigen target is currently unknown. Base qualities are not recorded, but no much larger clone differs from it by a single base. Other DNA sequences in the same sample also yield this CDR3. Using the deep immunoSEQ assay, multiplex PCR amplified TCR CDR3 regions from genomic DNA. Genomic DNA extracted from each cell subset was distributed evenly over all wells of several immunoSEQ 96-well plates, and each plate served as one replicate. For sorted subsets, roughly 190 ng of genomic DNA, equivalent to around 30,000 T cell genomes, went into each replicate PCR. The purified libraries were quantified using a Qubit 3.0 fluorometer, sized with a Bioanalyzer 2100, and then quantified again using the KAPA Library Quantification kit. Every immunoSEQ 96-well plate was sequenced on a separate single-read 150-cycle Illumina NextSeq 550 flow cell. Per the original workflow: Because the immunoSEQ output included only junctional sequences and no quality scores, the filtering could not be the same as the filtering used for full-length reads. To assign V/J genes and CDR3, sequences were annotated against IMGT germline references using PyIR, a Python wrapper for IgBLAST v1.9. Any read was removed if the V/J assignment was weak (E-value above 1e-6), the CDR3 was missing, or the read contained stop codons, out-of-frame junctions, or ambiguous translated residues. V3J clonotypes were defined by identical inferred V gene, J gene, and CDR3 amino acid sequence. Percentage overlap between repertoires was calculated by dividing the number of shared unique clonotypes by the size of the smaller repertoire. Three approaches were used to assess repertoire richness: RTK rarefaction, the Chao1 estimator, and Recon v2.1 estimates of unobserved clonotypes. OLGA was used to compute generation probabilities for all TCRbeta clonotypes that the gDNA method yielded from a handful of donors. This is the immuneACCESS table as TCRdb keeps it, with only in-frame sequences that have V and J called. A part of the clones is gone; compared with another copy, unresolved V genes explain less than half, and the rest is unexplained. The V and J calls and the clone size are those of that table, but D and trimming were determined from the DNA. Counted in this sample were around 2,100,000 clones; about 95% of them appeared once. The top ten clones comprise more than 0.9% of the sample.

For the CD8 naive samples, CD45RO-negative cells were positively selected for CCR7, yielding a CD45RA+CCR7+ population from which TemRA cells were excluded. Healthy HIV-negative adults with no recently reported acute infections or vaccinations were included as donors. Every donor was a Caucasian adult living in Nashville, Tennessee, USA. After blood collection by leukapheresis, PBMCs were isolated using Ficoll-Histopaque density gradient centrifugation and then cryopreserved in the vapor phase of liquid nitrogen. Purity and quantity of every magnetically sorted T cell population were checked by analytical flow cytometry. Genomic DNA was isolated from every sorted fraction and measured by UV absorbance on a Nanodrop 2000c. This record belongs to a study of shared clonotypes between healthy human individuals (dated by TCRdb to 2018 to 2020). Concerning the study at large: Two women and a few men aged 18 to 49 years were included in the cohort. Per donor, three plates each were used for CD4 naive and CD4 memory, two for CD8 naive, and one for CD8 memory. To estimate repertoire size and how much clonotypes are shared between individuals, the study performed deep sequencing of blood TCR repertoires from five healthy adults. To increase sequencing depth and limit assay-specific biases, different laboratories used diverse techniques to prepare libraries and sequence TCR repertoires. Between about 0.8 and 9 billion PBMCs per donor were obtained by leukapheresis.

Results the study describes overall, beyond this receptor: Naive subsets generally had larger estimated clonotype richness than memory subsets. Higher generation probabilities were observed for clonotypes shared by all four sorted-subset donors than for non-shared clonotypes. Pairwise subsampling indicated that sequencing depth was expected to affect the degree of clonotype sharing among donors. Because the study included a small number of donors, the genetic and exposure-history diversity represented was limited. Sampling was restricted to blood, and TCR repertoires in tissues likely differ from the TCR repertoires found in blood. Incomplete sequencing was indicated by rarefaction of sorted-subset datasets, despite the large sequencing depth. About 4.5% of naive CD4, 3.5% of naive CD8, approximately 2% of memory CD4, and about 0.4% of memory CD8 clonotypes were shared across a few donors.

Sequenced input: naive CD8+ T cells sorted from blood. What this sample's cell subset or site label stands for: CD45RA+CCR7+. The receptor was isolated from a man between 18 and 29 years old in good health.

The sequenced DNA: TGTGCCAGCAGCTCAGGATCTTCACCCCTCCACTTT. This encodes CASSSGSSPLHF. This chain joins TRBV5-6 to TRBJ1-6; the D gene lacks a confident call. V is cut by 3 bases and J by 9 bases, and the space between the germline ends is 7 bases. The germline V gene gives CDR1 as SGHDT and CDR2 as YYEEEE. The CDR3 starts with the cysteine, ends with the phenylalanine, and has 12 residues. Just the 36-base CDR3 DNA is kept, in frame starting at base 1.